This TCR beta chain was profiled in a study of regulatory T cells in long-lasting Graves disease. This clonotype was observed a few times. Through Arm-PCR of CDR3 regions and iRepertoire HTBI primers, TCR beta libraries were built. One entry per CDR3 protein results from TCRdb running MiXCR on the multiplex PCR reads. This sample has 680,000 or so distinct CDR3 sequences, with about 15% found just once. J gave up 10 bases and V 2 bases, and 10 bases lay outside the gene matches. This CDR3 is built from 15 residues. Time point described: newly diagnosed GD, antithyroid drugs for less than 3 months. PBMC RNA was the source of the TCR library. The same sample was also studied in work on T cells in Graves' hyperthyroidism and ophthalmopathy. From that report: Most clonotypes expanded in thyroid above 0.001 were likewise present in blood. Ophthalmopathy was separated from stable hyperthyroidism by a 13 V-J model.

The J gene is TRBJ1-4, the V gene TRBV12-3 or TRBV12-4; 7 positions match TRBD1. The material was peripheral blood mononuclear cells (PBMCs), obtained at new diagnosis, from a patient treated with antithyroid drugs. The TCR comes from a woman aged 25 to 39 with Graves disease. CDR3 residues: CASSLLEGGQGKLFF. The CDR3 nucleotides read TGTGCCAGCAGTTTATTGGAAGGGGGCCAAGGAAAACTGTTTTTT.